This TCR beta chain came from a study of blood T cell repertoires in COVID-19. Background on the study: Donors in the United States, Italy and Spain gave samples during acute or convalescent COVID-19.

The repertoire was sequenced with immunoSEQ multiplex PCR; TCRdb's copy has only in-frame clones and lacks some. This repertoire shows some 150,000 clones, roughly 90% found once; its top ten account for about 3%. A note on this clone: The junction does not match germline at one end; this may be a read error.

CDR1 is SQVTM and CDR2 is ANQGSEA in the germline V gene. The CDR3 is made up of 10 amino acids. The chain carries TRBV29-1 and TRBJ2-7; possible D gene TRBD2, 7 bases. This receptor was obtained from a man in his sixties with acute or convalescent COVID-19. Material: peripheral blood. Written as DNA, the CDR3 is TGCAGCGGGACCGGGGGCGGGGGCAACTTC. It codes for CSGTGGGGNF.